This TCR beta chain emerged from a study of blood T cell repertoires in COVID-19. The authors' processing: Reference gene primer amplification in the assay estimated nucleated cell counts. The table came from immunoSEQ multiplex PCR; TCRdb's copy has only in-frame clones and leaves some out. That table gives V, J and clone size, and the DNA gave D and trimming. The sample lists approximately 60,000 clones, around 85% occurring once. V was clipped by 7 bases and J by 6 bases, with 9 bases between them. CDR3 length equals 11 residues. Germline V CDR1 and CDR2: MNHEY, SVGAGI. The receptor's source is a man between 65 and 85 years old with active COVID-19. V usage is TRBV6-5 and J usage is TRBJ1-1; D is unclear. Sequencing was done on a sample of peripheral blood. The CDR3 region is CASTERAEAFF. The CDR3 DNA follows: TGTGCCAGCACCGAGAGGGCTGAAGCTTTCTTT.